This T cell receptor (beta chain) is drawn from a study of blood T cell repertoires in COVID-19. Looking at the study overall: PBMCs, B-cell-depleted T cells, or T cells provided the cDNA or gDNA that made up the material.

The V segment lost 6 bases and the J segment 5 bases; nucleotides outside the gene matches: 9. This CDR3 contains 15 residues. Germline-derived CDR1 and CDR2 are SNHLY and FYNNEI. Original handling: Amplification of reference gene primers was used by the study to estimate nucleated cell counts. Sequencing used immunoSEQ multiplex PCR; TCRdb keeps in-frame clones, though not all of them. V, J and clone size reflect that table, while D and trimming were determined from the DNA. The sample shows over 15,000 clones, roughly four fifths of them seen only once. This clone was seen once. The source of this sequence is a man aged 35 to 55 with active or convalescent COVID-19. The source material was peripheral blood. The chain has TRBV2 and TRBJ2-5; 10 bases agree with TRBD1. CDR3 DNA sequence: TGTGCCAGCAGGGCCCTCGACAGGGGGCCGGAGACCCAGTACTTC. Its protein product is CASRALDRGPETQYF. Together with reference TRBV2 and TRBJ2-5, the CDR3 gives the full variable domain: EPEVTQTPSHQVTQMGQEVILRCVPISNHLYFYWYRQILGQKVEFLVSFYNNEISEKSEIFDDQFSVERPDGSNFTLKIRSTKLEDSAMYFCASRALDRGPETQYFGPGTRLLVL.